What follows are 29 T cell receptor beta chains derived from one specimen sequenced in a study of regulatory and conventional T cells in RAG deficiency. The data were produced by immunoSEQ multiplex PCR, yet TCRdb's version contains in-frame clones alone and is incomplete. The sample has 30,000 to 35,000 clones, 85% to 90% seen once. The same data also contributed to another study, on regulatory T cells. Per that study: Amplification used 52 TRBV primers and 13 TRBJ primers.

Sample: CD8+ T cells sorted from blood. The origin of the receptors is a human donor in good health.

This chain's CDR3 is CASSQDPGANTEAFF. CDR3 in DNA: TGCGCCAGCAGCCAAGATCCGGGGGCGAACACTGAAGCTTTCTTT. V usage is TRBV4-1 and J usage is TRBJ1-1, with D perhaps TRBD1 (6 bases). The CDR3 extends over 15 amino acids. Germline CDR1 and CDR2: MGHRA and YSYEKL. Trimming pared 0 bases from V and 1 base from J, leaving 9 bases between.

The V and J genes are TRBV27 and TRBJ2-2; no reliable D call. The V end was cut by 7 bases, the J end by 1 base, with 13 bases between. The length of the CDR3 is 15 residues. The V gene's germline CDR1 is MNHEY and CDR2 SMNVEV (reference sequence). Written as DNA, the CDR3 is TGTGCCAGCACCATCTCAGGACGGAACACCGGGGAGCTGTTTTTT. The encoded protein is CASTISGRNTGELFF.

CDR3 bases: TGTGCCAGCAGCTTGCCTGGGGGGGTGAACACCGGGGAGCTGTTTTTT. Protein product: CASSLPGGVNTGELFF. J is TRBJ2-2 and V is TRBV7-2, with TRBD2 identical over 7 bases. CDR3 length equals 16 residues. Germline V gene lookup returns CDR1 SGHTA and CDR2 FQGNSA. Trimming removed 3 bases from V and 1 base from J; junction bases left unmatched: 5. Supplemented by reference TRBV7-2 and TRBJ2-2, the full variable domain reads GAGVSQSPSNKVTEKGKDVELRCDPISGHTALYWYRQSLGQGLEFLIYFQGNSAPDKSGLPSDRFSAERTGGSVSTLTIQRTQQEDSAVYLCASSLPGGVNTGELFFGEGSRLTVL.

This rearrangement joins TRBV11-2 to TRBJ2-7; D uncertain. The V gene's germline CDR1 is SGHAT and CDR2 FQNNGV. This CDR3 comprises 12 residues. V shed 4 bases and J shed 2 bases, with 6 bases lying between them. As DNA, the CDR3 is TGTGCCAGCAGCTCGTCCACCTACGAGCAGTACTTC. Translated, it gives CASSSSTYEQYF.

The CDR3 coding sequence is TGTGCCAGCAGCCTAGGGGCTGTCTATGGCTACACCTTC. This translates into CASSLGAVYGYTF. The V gene is TRBV14, the J gene TRBJ1-2; possible D gene TRBD1, 5 bases. This CDR3 contains 13 residues. The ends were cut back, 4 bases at V and 4 bases at J, with 10 bases in the middle. The germline V gene has CDR1 SGHDN and CDR2 FVKESK.

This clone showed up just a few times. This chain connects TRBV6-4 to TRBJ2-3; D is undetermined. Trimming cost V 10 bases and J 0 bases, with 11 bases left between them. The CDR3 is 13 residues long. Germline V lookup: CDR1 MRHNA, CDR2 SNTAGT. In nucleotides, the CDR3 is TGTGCCACCGGAGTAGGTAGCACAGATACGCAGTATTTT. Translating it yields CATGVGSTDTQYF.

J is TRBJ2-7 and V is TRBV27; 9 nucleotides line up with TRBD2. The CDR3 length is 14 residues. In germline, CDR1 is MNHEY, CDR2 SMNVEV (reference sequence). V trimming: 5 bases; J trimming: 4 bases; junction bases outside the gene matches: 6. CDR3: CASSKGLAEYEQYF. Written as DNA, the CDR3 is TGTGCCAGCAGTAAGGGACTAGCTGAGTACGAGCAGTACTTC.

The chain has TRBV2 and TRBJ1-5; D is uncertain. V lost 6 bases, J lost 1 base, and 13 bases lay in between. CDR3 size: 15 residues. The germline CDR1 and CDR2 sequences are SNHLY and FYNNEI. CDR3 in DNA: TGTGCCAGCAGGGCTGACATGGGAAGCAATCAGCCCCAGCATTTT. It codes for CASRADMGSNQPQHF.

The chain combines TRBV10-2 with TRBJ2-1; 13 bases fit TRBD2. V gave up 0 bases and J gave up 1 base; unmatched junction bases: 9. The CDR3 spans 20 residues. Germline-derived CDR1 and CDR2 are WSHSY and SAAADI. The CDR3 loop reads CASSESGLAGETRSYNEQFF. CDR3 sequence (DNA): TGCGCCAGCAGTGAGTCTGGACTAGCGGGGGAAACCCGGTCCTACAATGAGCAGTTCTTC.

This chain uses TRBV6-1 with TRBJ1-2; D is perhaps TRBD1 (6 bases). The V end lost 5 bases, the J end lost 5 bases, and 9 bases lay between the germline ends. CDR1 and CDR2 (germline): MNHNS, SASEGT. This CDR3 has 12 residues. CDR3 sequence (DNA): TGTGCCAGCAGTCTAACAGGGTATGGCTACACCTTC. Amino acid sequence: CASSLTGYGYTF.

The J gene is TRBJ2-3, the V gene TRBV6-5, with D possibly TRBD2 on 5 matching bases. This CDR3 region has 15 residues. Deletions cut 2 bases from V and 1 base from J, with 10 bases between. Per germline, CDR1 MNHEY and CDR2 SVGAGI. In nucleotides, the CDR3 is TGTGCCAGCAGTTACGCGACTACCGGCACAGATACGCAGTATTTT. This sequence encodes CASSYATTGTDTQYF.

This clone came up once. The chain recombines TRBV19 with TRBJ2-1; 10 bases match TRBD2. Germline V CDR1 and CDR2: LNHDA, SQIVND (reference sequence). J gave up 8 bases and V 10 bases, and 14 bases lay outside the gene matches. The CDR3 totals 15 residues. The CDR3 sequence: CATRGVAGGTHEQFF. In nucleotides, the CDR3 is TGTGCCACCCGGGGGGTAGCGGGGGGAACCCATGAGCAGTTCTTC.

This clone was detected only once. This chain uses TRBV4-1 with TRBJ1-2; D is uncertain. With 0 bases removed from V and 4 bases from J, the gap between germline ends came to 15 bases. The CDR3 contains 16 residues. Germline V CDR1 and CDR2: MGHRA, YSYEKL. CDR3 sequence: CASSQEPSVTTYGYTF. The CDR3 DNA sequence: TGCGCCAGCAGCCAAGAGCCTTCGGTTACCACCTATGGCTACACCTTC.

The CDR3: CATGRTQETQYF. For the CDR3, the DNA is TGTGCCACGGGTCGGACGCAAGAGACCCAGTACTTC. The chain combines TRBV7-9 with TRBJ2-5, with D uncertain. Germline CDR1 reads SEHNR; CDR2 reads FQNEAQ (reference sequence). This CDR3 has 12 residues. The V gene lost 10 bases and the J gene lost 2 bases, with 11 bases spanning the gap.

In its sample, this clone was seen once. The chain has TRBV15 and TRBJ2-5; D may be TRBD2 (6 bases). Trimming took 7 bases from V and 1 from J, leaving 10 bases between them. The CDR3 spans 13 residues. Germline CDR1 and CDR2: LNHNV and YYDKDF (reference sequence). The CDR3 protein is CATTGGFQETQYF. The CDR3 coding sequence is TGTGCCACCACCGGGGGTTTCCAAGAGACCCAGTACTTC.

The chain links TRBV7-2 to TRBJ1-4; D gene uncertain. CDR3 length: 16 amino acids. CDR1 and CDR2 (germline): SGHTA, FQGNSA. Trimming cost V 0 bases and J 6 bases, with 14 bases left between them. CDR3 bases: TGTGCCAGCAGCTTAGCGCGCGGAGGTCTAGATGAAAAACTGTTTTTT. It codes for CASSLARGGLDEKLFF.

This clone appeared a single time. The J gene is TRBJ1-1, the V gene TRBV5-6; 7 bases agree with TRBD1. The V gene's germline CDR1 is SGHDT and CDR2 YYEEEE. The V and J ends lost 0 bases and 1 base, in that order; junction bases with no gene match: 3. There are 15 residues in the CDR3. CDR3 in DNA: TGTGCCAGCAGCTTGGAGACAGGGACGAACACTGAAGCTTTCTTT. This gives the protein CASSLETGTNTEAFF.

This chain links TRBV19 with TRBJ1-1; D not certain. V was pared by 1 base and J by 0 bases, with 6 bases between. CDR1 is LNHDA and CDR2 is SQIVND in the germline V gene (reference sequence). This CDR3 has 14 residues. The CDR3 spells CASSIGSVNTEAFF. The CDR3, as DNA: TGTGCCAGTAGTATAGGGTCGGTGAACACTGAAGCTTTCTTT.

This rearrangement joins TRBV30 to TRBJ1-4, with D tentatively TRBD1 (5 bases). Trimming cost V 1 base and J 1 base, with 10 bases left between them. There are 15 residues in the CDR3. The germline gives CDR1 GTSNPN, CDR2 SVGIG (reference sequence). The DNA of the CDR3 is TGTGCCTGGAGTGACAGGTCTGGAACTAATGAAAAACTGTTTTTT. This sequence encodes CAWSDRSGTNEKLFF.

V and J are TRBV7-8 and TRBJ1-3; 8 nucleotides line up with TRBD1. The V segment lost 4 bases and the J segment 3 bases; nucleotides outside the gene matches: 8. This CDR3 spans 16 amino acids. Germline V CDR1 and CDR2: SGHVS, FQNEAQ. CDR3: CASSSKTGVDGNTIYF. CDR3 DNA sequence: TGTGCCAGCAGCTCAAAGACAGGGGTAGATGGAAACACCATATATTTT.

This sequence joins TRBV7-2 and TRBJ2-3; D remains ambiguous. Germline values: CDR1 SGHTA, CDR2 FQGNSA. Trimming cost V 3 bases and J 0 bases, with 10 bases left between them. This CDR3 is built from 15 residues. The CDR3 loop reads CASSFWDSSTDTQYF. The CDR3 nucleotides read TGTGCCAGCAGCTTCTGGGATTCTAGCACAGATACGCAGTATTTT.

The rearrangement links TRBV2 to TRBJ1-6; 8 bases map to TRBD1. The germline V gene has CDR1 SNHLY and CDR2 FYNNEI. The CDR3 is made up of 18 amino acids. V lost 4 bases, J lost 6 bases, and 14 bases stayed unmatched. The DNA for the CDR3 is TGTGCCAGCAGTGGACAGGGGAGTATCCCTATTGGTAATTCACCCCTCCACTTT. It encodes CASSGQGSIPIGNSPLHF.

The CDR3 DNA reads as TGTGCCAGCAGTGAAGCGCCTGTCCAGGGCCCCTTCTACGAGCAGTACTTC. Its protein is CASSEAPVQGPFYEQYF. The chain is built from TRBV2 and TRBJ2-7; D may be TRBD1 (5 bases). Germline CDR1 reads SNHLY; CDR2 reads FYNNEI. The V end was cut by 0 bases, the J end by 3 bases, with 18 bases between. This CDR3 is 17 amino acids long.

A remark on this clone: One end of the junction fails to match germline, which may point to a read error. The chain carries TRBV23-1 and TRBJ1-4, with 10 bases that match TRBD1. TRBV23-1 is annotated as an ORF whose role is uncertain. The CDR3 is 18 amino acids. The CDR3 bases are TGCGCCAGCAGTCACTCTTCTCCTGACAGGGGGCTGTATGAAAAACTGCTTTTT. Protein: CASSHSSPDRGLYEKLLF.

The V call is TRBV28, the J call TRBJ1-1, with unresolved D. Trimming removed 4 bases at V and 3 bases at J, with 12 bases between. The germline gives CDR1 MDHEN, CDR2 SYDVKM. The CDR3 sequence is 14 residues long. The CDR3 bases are TGTGCCAGCAGTTCGCAGGCCCTCTACACTGAAGCTTTCTTT. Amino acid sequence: CASSSQALYTEAFF.

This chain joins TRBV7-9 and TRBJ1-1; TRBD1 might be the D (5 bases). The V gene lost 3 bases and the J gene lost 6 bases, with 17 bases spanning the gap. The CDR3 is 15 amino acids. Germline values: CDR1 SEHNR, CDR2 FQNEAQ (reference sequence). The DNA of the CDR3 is TGTGCCAGCAGCTTCAGGGTTCTCGGGTCCCCTGAAGCTTTCTTT. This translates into CASSFRVLGSPEAFF.

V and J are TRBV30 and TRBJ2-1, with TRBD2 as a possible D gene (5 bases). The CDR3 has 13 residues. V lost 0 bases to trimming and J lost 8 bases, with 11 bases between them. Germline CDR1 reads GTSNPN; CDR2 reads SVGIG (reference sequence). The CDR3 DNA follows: TGTGCCTGGAGTGTACTAGGGAACGATGAGCAGTTCTTC. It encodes CAWSVLGNDEQFF. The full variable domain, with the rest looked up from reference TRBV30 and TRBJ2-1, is SQTIHQWPATLVQPVGSPLSLECTVEGTSNPNLYWYRQAAGRGLQLLFYSVGIGQISSEVPQNLSASRPQDRQFILSSKKLLLSDSGFYLCAWSVLGNDEQFFGPGTRLTVL.

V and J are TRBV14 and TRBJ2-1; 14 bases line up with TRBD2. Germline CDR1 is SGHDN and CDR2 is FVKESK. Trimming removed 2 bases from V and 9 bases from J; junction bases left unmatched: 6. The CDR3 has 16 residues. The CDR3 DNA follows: TGTGCCAGCAGCCAACTACCGGGACTAGCGGGGGTTGAGCAGTTCTTC. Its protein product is CASSQLPGLAGVEQFF.

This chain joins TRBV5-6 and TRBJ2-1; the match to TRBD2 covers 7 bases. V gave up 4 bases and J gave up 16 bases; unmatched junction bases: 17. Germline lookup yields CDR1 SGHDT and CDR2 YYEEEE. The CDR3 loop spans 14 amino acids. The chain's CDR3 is CASSPGGSGPHTFF. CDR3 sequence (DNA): TGTGCCAGCAGCCCCGGGGGTAGCGGGCCACATACCTTCTTC.